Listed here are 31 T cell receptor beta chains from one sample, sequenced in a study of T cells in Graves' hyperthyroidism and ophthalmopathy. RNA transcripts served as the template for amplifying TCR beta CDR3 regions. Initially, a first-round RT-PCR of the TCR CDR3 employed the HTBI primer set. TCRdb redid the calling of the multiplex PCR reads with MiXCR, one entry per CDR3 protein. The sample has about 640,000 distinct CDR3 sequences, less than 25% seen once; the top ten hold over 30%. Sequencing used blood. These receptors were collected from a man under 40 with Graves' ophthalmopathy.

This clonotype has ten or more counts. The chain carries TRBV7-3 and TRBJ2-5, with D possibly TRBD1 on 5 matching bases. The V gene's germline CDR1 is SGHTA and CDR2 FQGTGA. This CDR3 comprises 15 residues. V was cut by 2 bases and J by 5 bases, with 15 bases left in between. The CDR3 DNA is TGTGCCAGCAGCTTAGTTCATGGGGCCGAGGAGACCCAGTACTTC. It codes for CASSLVHGAEETQYF.

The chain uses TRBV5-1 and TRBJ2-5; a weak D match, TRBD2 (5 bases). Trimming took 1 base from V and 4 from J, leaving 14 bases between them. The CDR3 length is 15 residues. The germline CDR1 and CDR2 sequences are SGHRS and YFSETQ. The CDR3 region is CASSLFPGTGETQYF. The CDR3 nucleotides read TGCGCCAGCAGCTTGTTTCCGGGAACGGGAGAGACCCAGTACTTC.

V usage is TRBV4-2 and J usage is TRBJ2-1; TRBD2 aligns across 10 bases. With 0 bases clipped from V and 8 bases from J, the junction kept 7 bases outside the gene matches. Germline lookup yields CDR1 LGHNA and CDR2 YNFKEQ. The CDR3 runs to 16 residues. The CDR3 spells CASSQEVLAGAYEQFF. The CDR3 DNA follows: TGTGCCAGCAGCCAAGAGGTGCTAGCGGGAGCGTATGAGCAGTTCTTC.

The CDR3 region has the DNA TGTGCTAGTGGTTTTGGGACAGGGCTCTACAATGAGCAGTTCTTC. It codes for CASGFGTGLYNEQFF. The rearrangement links TRBV12-5 to TRBJ2-1; 9 bases map to TRBD1. V trimming: 3 bases; J trimming: 3 bases; junction bases outside the gene matches: 3. Germline V CDR1 and CDR2: LGHNT, FRNRAP. The CDR3 contains 15 residues.

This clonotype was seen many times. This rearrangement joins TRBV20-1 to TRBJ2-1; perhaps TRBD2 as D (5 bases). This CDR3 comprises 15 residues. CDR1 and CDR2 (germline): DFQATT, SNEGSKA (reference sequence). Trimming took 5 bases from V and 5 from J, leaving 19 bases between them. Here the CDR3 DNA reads TGCAGTGCTTTCAGATGGACTTCCTTGGACAATGAGCAGTTCTTC. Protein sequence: CSAFRWTSLDNEQFF.

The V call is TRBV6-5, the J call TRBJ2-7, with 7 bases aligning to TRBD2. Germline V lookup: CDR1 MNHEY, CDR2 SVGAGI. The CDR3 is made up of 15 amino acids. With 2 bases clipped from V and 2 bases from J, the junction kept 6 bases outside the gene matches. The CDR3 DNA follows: TGTGCCAGCAGTTACGTATCTAGCGGAACCTACGAGCAGTACTTC. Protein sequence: CASSYVSSGTYEQYF.

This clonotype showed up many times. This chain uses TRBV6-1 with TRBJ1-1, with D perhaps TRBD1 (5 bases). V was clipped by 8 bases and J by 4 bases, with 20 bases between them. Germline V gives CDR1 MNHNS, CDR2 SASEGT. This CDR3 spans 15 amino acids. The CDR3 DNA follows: TGTGCCAGCCCGAAGTTCGGGGCGGTGGCCACTGAAGCTTTCTTT. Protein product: CASPKFGAVATEAFF.

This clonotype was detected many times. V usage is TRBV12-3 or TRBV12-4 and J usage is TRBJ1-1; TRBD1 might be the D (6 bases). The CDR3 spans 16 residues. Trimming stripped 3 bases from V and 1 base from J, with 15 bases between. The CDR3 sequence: CASSFVGGPTNTEAFF. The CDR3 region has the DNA TGTGCCAGCAGTTTCGTGGGGGGCCCTACGAACACTGAAGCTTTCTTT.

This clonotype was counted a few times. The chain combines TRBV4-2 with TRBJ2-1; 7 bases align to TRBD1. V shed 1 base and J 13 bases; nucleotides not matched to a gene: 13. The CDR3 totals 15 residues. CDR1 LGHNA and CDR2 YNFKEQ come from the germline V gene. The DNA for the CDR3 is TGTGCCAGCAGCCAAGTAGGGGGACAGCAATTGCCACAGTTCTTC. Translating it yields CASSQVGGQQLPQFF.

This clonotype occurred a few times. The CDR3 DNA follows: TGTGCCAGCAGCCCCGGACAGGACTCCTACGAGCAGTACTTC. Protein sequence: CASSPGQDSYEQYF. The V gene is TRBV9, the J gene TRBJ2-7, with 7 bases matching TRBD1. Germline V gene lookup returns CDR1 SGDLS and CDR2 YYNGEE. The CDR3 is 14 residues long. Trimming at V came to 4 bases and at J to 0 bases, leaving 4 bases not matched to a gene.

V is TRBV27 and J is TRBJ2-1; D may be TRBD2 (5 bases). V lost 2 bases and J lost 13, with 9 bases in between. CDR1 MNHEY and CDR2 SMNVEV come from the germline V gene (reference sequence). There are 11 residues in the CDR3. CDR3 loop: CASSLGLVQFF. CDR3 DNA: TGTGCCAGCAGTTTAGGACTTGTCCAGTTCTTC.

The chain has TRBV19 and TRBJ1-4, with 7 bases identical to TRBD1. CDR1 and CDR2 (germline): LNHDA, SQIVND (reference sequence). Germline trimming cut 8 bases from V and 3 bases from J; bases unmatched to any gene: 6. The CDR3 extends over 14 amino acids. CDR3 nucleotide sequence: TGTGCCAGTCGAACAGGGGATTCTAATGAAAAACTGTTTTTT. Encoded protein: CASRTGDSNEKLFF.

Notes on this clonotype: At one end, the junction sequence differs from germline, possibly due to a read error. CDR3 DNA: TGTGCCAGTTGGACAGGATTCGGTTCCTACGAGCGGTACTTC. This sequence encodes CASWTGFGSYERYF. The chain is built from TRBV28 and TRBJ2-7, with 7 bases aligning to TRBD1. CDR1 and CDR2 from the germline V gene are MDHEN and SYDVKM. The CDR3 consists of 14 residues.

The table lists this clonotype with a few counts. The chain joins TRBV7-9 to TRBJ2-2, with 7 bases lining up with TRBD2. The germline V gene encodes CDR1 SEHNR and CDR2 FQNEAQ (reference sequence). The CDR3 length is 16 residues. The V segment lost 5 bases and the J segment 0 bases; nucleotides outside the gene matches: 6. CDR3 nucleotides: TGTGCCAGCAGCCACCAGGGAGGGTCGAACACCGGGGAGCTGTTTTTT. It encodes CASSHQGGSNTGELFF. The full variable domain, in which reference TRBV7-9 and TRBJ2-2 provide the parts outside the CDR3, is DTGVSQNPRHKITKRGQNVTFRCDPISEHNRLYWYRQTLGQGPEFLTYFQNEAQLEKSRLLSDRFSAERPKGSFSTLEIQRTEQGDSAMYLCASSHQGGSNTGELFFGEGSRLTVL.

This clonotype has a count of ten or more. CDR3 nucleotide sequence: TGTGCCAGCAGGGGACAGGCGGCGGAGACCCAGTACTTC. Translating gives CASRGQAAETQYF. The V call is TRBV12-3 or TRBV12-4, the J call TRBJ2-5, with TRBD1 identical over 8 bases. This CDR3 spans 13 amino acids. With 6 bases clipped from V and 5 bases from J, the junction kept 5 bases outside the gene matches.

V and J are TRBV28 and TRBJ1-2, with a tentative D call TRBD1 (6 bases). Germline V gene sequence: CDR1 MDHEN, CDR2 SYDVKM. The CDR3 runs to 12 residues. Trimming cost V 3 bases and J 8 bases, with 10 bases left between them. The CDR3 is CASSFWGGGYTF. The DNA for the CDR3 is TGTGCCAGCAGTTTCTGGGGGGGCGGCTACACCTTC.

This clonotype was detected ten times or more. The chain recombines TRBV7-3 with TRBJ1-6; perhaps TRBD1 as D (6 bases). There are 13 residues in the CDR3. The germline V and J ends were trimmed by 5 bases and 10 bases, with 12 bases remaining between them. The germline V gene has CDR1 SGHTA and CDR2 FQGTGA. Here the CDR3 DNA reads TGTGCCAGCAGCCAAATACAGGGCTCACCCCTCCACTTT. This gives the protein CASSQIQGSPLHF.

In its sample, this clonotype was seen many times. The DNA of the CDR3 is TGTGCCAGCAGCTTGGGCCCAGTGGCCTACGAGCAGTACTTC. Protein product: CASSLGPVAYEQYF. This rearrangement joins TRBV7-8 to TRBJ2-7, with D unclear. The CDR3 contains 14 residues. Trimming cost V 3 bases and J 2 bases, with 11 bases left between them. From germline, CDR1 is SGHVS and CDR2 FQNEAQ. The variable domain in full, completed from reference TRBV7-8 and TRBJ2-7, reads GAGVSQSPRYKVAKRGQDVALRCDPISGHVSLFWYQQALGQGPEFLTYFQNEAQLDKSGLPSDRFFAERPEGSVSTLKIQRTQQEDSAVYLCASSLGPVAYEQYFGPGTRLTVT.

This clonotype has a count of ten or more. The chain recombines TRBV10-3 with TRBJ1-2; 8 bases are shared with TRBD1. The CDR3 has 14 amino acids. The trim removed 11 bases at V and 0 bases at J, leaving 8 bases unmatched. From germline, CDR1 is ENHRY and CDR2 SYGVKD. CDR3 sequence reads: CAVSGTGPNYGYTF. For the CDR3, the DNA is TGTGCCGTCTCCGGGACAGGTCCTAACTATGGCTACACCTTC.

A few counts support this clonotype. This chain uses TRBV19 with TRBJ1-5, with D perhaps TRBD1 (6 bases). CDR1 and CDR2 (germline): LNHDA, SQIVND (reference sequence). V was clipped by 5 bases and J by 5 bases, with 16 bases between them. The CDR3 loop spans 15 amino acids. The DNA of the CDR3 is TGTGCCAGTAGTGCCTCCAGGGGCAAGGATCAGCCCCAGCATTTT. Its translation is CASSASRGKDQPQHF. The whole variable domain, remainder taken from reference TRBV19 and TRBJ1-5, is DGGITQSPKYLFRKEGQNVTLSCEQNLNHDAMYWYRQDPGQGLRLIYYSQIVNDFQKGDIAEGYSVSREKKESFPLTVTSAQKNPTAFYLCASSASRGKDQPQHFGDGTRLSIL.

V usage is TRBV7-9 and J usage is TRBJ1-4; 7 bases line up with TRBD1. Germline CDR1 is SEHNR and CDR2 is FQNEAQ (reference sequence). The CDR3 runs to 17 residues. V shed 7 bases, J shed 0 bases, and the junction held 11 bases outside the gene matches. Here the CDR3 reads CASIRGQSLATNEKLFF. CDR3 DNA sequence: TGTGCCAGCATCCGGGGACAGTCCCTCGCAACTAATGAAAAACTGTTTTTT.

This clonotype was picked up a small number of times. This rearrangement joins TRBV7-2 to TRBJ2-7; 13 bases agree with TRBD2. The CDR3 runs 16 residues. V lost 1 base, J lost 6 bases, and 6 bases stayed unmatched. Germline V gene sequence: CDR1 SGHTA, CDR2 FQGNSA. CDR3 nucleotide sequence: TGTGCCAGCAGCTTAGGGACAGGACTAGCGGGAGTCGAGCAGTACTTC. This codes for CASSLGTGLAGVEQYF.

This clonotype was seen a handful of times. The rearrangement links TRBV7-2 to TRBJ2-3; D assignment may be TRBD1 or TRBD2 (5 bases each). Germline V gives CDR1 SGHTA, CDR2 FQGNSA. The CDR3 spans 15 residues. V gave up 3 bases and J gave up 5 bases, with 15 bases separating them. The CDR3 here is CASSFPGAGVDTQYF. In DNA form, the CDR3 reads TGTGCCAGCAGCTTCCCCGGGGCGGGCGTAGATACGCAGTATTTT.

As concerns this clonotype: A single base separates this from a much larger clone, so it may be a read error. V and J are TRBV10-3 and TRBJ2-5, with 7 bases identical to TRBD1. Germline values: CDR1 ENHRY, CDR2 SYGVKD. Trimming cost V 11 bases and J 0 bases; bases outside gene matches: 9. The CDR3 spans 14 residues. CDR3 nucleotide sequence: TGTGCCTCCCGAGACAGGGCGTACCAAGAGACCCAGTACTTC. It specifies CASRDRAYQETQYF.

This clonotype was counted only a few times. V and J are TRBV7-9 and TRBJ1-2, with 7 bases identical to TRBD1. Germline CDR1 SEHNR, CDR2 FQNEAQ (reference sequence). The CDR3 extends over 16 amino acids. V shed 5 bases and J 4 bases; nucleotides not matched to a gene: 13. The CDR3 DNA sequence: TGTGCCAGCAGCCTCCGATCCGGGACAGTCTTCTATGGCTACACCTTC. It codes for CASSLRSGTVFYGYTF.

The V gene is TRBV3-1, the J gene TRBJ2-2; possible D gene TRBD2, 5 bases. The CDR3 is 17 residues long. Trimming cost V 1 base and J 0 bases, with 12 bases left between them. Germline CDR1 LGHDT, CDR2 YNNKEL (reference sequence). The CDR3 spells CASSQVFVGANTGELFF. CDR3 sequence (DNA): TGTGCCAGCAGCCAAGTATTTGTGGGAGCGAACACCGGGGAGCTGTTTTTT.

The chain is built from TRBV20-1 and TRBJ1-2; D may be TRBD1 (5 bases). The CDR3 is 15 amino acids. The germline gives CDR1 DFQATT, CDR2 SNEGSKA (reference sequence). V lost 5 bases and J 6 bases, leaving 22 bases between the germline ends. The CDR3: CSAPRQSLKKDGYTF. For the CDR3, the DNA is TGCAGTGCTCCCCGACAGAGTTTAAAAAAGGATGGCTACACCTTC.

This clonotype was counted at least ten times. The CDR3 DNA follows: TGTGCCTGGAGTGTTTCGACTGGCACTGAAGCTTTCTTT. Protein sequence: CAWSVSTGTEAFF. The chain joins TRBV30 to TRBJ1-1; D not resolved. Germline assignment: CDR1 GTSNPN and CDR2 SVGIG (reference sequence). V dropped 0 bases and J dropped 4 bases, with 9 bases sitting between them. CDR3 length: 13 amino acids.

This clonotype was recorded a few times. As DNA, the CDR3 is TGCAGTGCCTCCGATGGCTCCTACGAGCAGTACTTC. Translating it yields CSASDGSYEQYF. J is TRBJ2-7 and V is TRBV20-1, with D unresolved. The length of the CDR3 is 12 residues. The germline V and J ends were trimmed by 6 bases and 0 bases, with 9 bases remaining between them. CDR1 and CDR2 from the germline V gene are DFQATT and SNEGSKA (reference sequence).

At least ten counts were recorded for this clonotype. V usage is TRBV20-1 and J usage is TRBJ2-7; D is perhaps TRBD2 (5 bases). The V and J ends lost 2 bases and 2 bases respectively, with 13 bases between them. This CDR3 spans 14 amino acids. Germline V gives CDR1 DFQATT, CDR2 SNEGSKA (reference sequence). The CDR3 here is CSARKEGLAYEQYF. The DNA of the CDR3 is TGCAGTGCTAGAAAAGAGGGTCTGGCCTACGAGCAGTACTTC.

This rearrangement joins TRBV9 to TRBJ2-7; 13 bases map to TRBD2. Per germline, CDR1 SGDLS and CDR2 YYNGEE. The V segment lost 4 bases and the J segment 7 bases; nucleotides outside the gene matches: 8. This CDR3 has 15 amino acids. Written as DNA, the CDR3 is TGTGCCAGCAGCCCGTGGACTAGCGGGAGTAAGGAGCAGTACTTC. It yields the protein CASSPWTSGSKEQYF.